This TCR beta chain was sequenced in a study of cytomegalovirus exposure and HLA in healthy donors. Regarding the study as a whole: In a later analysis, specific HLA alleles were associated with 15,000 or so TCR beta sequences at a 0.05 false discovery rate. Usually a TCR sequence was rare, but some public TCRs were found in many donors. Later on, analysis showed that most CMV-associated TCR beta chains appeared to be HLA-restricted.

60 Vbeta and 13 Jbeta primers were used in PCR. This table comes from immunoSEQ multiplex PCR, and its TCRdb copy is limited to in-frame clones, with some not included. The table has hundreds of thousands of clones, about 87% seen once. Turning to this clone: Its antigen is still unknown.

CDR1 is MNHEY and CDR2 is SVGAGI in the germline V gene. The CDR3 has 14 residues. The V segment lost 5 bases and the J segment 4 bases; nucleotides outside the gene matches: 1. This sequence originates from a woman under 30 in good health and CMV-seronegative. Input material: PBMCs. V usage is TRBV6-5 and J usage is TRBJ2-5; 13 bases agree with TRBD2. CDR3 residues: CASSTSGGGETQYF. The CDR3 DNA follows: TGTGCCAGCAGTACTAGCGGGGGGGGAGAGACCCAGTACTTC.